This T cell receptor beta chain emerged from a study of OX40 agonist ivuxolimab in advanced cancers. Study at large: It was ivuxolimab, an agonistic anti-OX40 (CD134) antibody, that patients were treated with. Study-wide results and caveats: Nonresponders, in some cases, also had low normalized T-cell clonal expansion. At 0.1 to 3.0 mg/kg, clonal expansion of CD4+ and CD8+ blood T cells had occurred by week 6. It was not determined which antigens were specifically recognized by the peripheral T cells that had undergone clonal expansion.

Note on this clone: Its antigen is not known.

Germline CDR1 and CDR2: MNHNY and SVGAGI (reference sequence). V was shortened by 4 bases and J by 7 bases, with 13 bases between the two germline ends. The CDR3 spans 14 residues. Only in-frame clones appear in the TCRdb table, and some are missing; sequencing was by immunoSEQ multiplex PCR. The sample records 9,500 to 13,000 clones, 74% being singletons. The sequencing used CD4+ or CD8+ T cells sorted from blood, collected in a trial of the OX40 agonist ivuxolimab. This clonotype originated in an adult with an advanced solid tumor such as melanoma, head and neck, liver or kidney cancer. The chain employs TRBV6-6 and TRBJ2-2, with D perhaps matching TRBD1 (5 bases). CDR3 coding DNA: TGTGCCAGCAGTTTGCAGGGCGCAATCGGGGAGCTGTTTTTT. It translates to CASSLQGAIGELFF.